A single sample gave rise to the 19 T cell receptor beta chains below, sequenced in a study of blood T cell repertoires in COVID-19 (dated by TCRdb to the early 2020s). To prepare the library, the immunoSEQ multiplex PCR assay was applied. TCRdb retrieved this table from immuneACCESS and kept in-frame rearrangements only. Not all clones are present; in checked studies, unresolved V genes account for under half, and no reason is known for the remainder. The table for this sample lists hundreds of thousands of clones; 86% of them were counted only once. Clones ranked in the top ten supply 1.4% of the sample. Source material: peripheral blood. The receptors shown here come from a woman in her twenties or thirties with active or convalescent COVID-19.

The chain has TRBV11-3 and TRBJ2-2, with a weak D call TRBD1 (6 bases). CDR3 length: 13 amino acids. The V end lost 1 base, the J end lost 13 bases, and 13 bases lay between the germline ends. Germline V lookup: CDR1 SGHNT, CDR2 YENEEA. CDR3 amino acids: CASSLGGPGGLFF. In DNA form, the CDR3 reads TGTGCCAGCAGCTTAGGGGGGCCCGGCGGGCTGTTTTTT.

The chain uses TRBV19 and TRBJ1-2; 9 bases are shared with TRBD1. The CDR3 is made up of 16 amino acids. Germline-derived CDR1 and CDR2 are LNHDA and SQIVND (reference sequence). Germline trimming cut 5 bases from V and 7 bases from J; bases unmatched to any gene: 14. CDR3 in DNA: TGTGCCAGTAGTGGGGACAGGGTGGACCGCTATGGTGGCTACACCTTC. Protein product: CASSGDRVDRYGGYTF.

V is TRBV4-2 and J is TRBJ2-7; D possibly corresponds to TRBD1 (6 bases). CDR3 size: 14 residues. In germline, CDR1 is LGHNA, CDR2 YNFKEQ. The V end was cut by 1 base, the J end by 3 bases, with 10 bases between. This CDR3 is CASSQGGQFYEQYF. The DNA for the CDR3 is TGTGCCAGCAGCCAAGGTGGACAGTTCTACGAGCAGTACTTC.

V usage is TRBV7-9 and J usage is TRBJ2-5; tentative D call: TRBD2 (7 bases). The CDR3 sequence is 14 residues long. Germline values: CDR1 SEHNR, CDR2 FQNEAQ (reference sequence). V lost 6 bases to trimming and J lost 3 bases, with 14 bases between them. CDR3 loop: CASRGGGYEETQYF. The CDR3 DNA follows: TGTGCCAGCAGGGGCGGGGGCTATGAAGAGACCCAGTACTTC.

The chain carries TRBV11-2 and TRBJ2-3; 8 bases map to TRBD1. The germline V gene has CDR1 SGHAT and CDR2 FQNNGV. With 2 bases clipped from V and 2 bases from J, the junction kept 6 bases outside the gene matches. CDR3 length: 16 residues. The chain's CDR3 is CASSLSLGQDTDTQYF. The CDR3 DNA reads TGTGCCAGCAGCTTAAGCTTGGGACAGGACACAGATACGCAGTATTTT.

The rearrangement joins TRBV10-1 to TRBJ1-5, with 8 bases matching TRBD1. CDR1 is WNHNN, CDR2 SYGVQD, per germline (reference sequence). The V gene end was trimmed by 4 bases and the J gene end by 3 bases; junction bases not matched to a gene: 8. CDR3 length: 16 residues. CDR3 nucleotides: TGCGCCAGCAGTGCCCCGACAGGGGCTGTCAATCAGCCCCAGCATTTT. Encoded protein: CASSAPTGAVNQPQHF.

The chain recombines TRBV19 with TRBJ1-1; D is unresolved. The CDR3 totals 12 residues. Germline CDR1 is LNHDA and CDR2 is SQIVND (reference sequence). Trimming removed 3 bases from V and 5 bases from J, with 7 bases in between. CDR3 residues: CASSIGLTEAFF. CDR3 bases: TGTGCCAGTAGTATTGGGCTGACTGAAGCTTTCTTT.

The V and J genes are TRBV5-1 and TRBJ1-5, with 7 bases identical to TRBD1. The CDR3 is 14 residues long. Germline V CDR1 and CDR2: SGHRS, YFSETQ. V gave up 0 bases and J gave up 8 bases; unmatched junction bases: 5. This CDR3 reads CASSLGDSKEPQHF. The CDR3 DNA reads as TGCGCCAGCAGCTTGGGGGACAGCAAAGAGCCCCAGCATTTT. Drawing the rest from reference TRBV5-1 and TRBJ1-5, the complete variable domain is KAGVTQTPRYLIKTRGQQVTLSCSPISGHRSVSWYQQTPGQGLQFLFEYFSETQRNKGNFPGRFSGRQFSNSRSEMNVSTLELGDSALYLCASSLGDSKEPQHFGDGTRLSIL.

The V call is TRBV10-2, the J call TRBJ1-2; the D is unclear. Germline values: CDR1 WSHSY, CDR2 SAAADI. The CDR3 has 12 residues. The V end lost 3 bases, the J end lost 3 bases, and 5 bases lay between the germline ends. Here the CDR3 reads CASSDEYYGYTF. CDR3 in DNA: TGCGCCAGCAGTGACGAGTACTATGGCTACACCTTC.

V is TRBV5-1 and J is TRBJ1-2, with D maybe TRBD1 (5 bases). CDR3 length: 15 residues. CDR1 is SGHRS and CDR2 is YFSETQ in the germline V gene. The ends were cut back, 3 bases at V and 2 bases at J, with 14 bases in the middle. The CDR3 DNA reads as TGCGCCAGCAGCTGGTCCCCACAGGAAAACTATGGCTACACCTTC. Its protein is CASSWSPQENYGYTF. The variable domain in full, with the rest retrieved from reference TRBV5-1 and TRBJ1-2, is KAGVTQTPRYLIKTRGQQVTLSCSPISGHRSVSWYQQTPGQGLQFLFEYFSETQRNKGNFPGRFSGRQFSNSRSEMNVSTLELGDSALYLCASSWSPQENYGYTFGSGTRLTVV.

V usage is TRBV10-2 and J usage is TRBJ1-2; D gene uncertain. V lost 1 base and J 3 bases, leaving 6 bases between the germline ends. The CDR3 runs 13 residues. Germline assignment: CDR1 WSHSY and CDR2 SAAADI. The CDR3 sequence is CASSEWSDYGYTF. DNA of the CDR3: TGCGCCAGCAGTGAGTGGTCAGACTATGGCTACACCTTC.

The chain is built from TRBV6-5 and TRBJ1-2, with D perhaps TRBD1 (5 bases). The germline V gene has CDR1 MNHEY and CDR2 SVGAGI. V lost 1 base to trimming and J lost 2 bases, with 11 bases between them. The CDR3 spans 15 residues. The CDR3 sequence: CASSYFTDSNYGYTF. The DNA for the CDR3 is TGTGCCAGCAGTTACTTCACCGACAGCAACTATGGCTACACCTTC.

The V and J genes are TRBV19 and TRBJ2-2; TRBD1 matches 8 bases. The V segment lost 2 bases and the J segment 6 bases; nucleotides outside the gene matches: 8. Looked up from germline, CDR1 is LNHDA and CDR2 is SQIVND (reference sequence). The CDR3 has 16 amino acids. CDR3 in DNA: TGTGCCAGTAGTATAATGGACAGGGCGTCCCCCGGGGAGCTGTTTTTT. It specifies CASSIMDRASPGELFF.

V usage is TRBV25-1 and J usage is TRBJ2-1; D gene ambiguous. V was clipped by 0 bases and J by 7 bases, with 4 bases between them. This CDR3 contains 12 residues. The V gene's germline CDR1 is MGHDK and CDR2 SYGVNS. The DNA for the CDR3 is TGTGCCAGCAGTGAATATCCAAATGAGCAGTTCTTC. This sequence encodes CASSEYPNEQFF.

Worth noting for this clone: Other DNA sequences within the sample encode an identical CDR3. V is TRBV18 and J is TRBJ2-2; no reliable D call. CDR3 length equals 13 residues. Germline V gene data show CDR1 as KGHSH and CDR2 as LQKENI. V was cut by 3 bases and J by 4 bases, with 6 bases left in between. CDR3 sequence (DNA): TGTGCCAGCTCACCGCGAGGCACCGGGGAGCTGTTTTTT. This encodes CASSPRGTGELFF.

CDR3 in DNA: TGTGCCAGTAGTATGGGACAAACGAGAAACACCATATATTTT. This gives the protein CASSMGQTRNTIYF. This chain links TRBV19 with TRBJ1-3; D is possibly TRBD1 (6 bases). This CDR3 region has 14 residues. V was cut by 3 bases and J by 5 bases, with 11 bases left in between. Germline loops: CDR1 LNHDA, CDR2 SQIVND (reference sequence).

V is TRBV6-5 and J is TRBJ1-1, with D possibly being TRBD1 (6 bases). The ends were cut back, 6 bases at V and 4 bases at J, with 12 bases in the middle. CDR3 length: 13 residues. The germline V gene has CDR1 MNHEY and CDR2 SVGAGI. CDR3 in amino acids: CASRFTGFTEAFF. The CDR3 DNA follows: TGTGCCAGCAGATTCACAGGGTTCACTGAAGCTTTCTTT.

The CDR3, as DNA: TGTGCCAGCAGCGCAGGGGGCTACGAGCAGTACTTC. Translating it yields CASSAGGYEQYF. The chain has TRBV9 and TRBJ2-7; 7 bases agree with TRBD1. Germline CDR1 reads SGDLS; CDR2 reads YYNGEE. V gave up 3 bases and J gave up 3 bases; unmatched junction bases: 0. CDR3 length: 12 amino acids.

In its sample, this clone was seen a few times. The J gene is TRBJ1-2, the V gene TRBV4-2, with TRBD1 matching over 10 bases. Germline V lookup: CDR1 LGHNA, CDR2 YNFKEQ. This CDR3 is 16 amino acids long. Unmatched junction bases numbered 8, after V lost 3 bases and J lost 4 bases. The CDR3, as DNA: TGTGCCAGCAGCCAGGACAGGGGGTCTCTTAGCTATGGCTACACCTTC. This codes for CASSQDRGSLSYGYTF.